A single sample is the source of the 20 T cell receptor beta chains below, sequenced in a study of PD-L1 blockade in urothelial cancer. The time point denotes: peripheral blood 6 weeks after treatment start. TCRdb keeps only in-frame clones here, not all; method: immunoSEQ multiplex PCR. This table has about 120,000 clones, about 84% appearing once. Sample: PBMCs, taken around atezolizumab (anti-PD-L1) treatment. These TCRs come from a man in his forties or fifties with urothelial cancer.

DNA of the CDR3: TGTGCCAGTAGACCCGAGCGAAGGAACACTGAAGCTTTCTTT. Residues: CASRPERRNTEAFF. The rearrangement uses TRBV19 and TRBJ1-1; D gene uncertain. Per germline, CDR1 LNHDA and CDR2 SQIVND (reference sequence). The CDR3 covers 14 residues. V gave up 6 bases and J gave up 1 base, with 12 bases separating them.

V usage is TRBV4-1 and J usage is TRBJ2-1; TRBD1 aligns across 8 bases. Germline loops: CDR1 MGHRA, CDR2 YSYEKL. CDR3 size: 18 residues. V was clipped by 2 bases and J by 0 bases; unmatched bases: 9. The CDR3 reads CASSQPRQGAGSYNEQFF. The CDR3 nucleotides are TGCGCCAGCAGCCAACCCCGGCAGGGGGCTGGCTCCTACAATGAGCAGTTCTTC.

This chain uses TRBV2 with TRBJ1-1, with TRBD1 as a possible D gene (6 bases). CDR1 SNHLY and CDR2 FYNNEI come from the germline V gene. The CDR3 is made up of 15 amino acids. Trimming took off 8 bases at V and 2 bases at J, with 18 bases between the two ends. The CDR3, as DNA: TGTGCCAGCGCCGGGAGGGGGGCCCATAACACTGAAGCTTTCTTT. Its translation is CASAGRGAHNTEAFF.

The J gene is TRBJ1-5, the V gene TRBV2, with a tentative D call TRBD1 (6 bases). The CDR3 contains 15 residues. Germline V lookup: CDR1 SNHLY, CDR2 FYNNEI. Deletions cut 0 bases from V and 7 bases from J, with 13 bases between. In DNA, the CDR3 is TGTGCCAGCAGTGAAGCCCCGGGAAGGGGGCAGCCCCAGCATTTT. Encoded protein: CASSEAPGRGQPQHF.

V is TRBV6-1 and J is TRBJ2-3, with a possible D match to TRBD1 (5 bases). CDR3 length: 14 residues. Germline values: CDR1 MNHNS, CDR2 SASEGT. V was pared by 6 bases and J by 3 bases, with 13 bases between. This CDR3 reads CASSPSTGTDTQYF. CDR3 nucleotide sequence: TGTGCCAGCAGCCCATCCACAGGTACAGATACGCAGTATTTT.

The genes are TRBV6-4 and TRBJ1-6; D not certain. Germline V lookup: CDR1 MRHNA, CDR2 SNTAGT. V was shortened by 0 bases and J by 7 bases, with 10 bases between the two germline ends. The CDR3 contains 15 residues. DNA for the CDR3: TGTGCCAGCAGTGACTCCGCCGGAGCGAATTCACCCCTCCACTTT. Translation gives CASSDSAGANSPLHF.

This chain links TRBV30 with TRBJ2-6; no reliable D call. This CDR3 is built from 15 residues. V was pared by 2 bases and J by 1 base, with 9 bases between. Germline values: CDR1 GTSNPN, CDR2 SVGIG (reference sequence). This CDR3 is CAWSYGRSGANVLTF. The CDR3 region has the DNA TGTGCCTGGAGTTACGGCAGGTCTGGGGCCAACGTCCTGACTTTC.

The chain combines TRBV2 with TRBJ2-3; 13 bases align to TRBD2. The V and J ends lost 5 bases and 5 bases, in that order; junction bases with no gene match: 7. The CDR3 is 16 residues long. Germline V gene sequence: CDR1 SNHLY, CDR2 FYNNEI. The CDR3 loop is CASSRLLAGGQDTQYF. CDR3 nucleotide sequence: TGTGCCAGCAGTCGCTTACTAGCGGGAGGGCAAGATACGCAGTATTTT.

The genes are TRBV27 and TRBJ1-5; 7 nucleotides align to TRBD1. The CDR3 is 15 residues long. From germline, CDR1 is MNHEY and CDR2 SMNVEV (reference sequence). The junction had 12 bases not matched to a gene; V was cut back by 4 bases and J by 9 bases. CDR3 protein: CASSYTGARASPQHF. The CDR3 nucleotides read TGTGCCAGCAGTTACACAGGGGCCCGGGCGTCGCCCCAGCATTTT.

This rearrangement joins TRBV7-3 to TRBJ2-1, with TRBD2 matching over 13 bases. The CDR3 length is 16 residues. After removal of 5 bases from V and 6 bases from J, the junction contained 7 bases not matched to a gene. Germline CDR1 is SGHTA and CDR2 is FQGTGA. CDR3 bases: TGTGCCAGCAGCGCCCAGGGACTAGCGGGGATCAATGAGCAGTTCTTC. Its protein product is CASSAQGLAGINEQFF.

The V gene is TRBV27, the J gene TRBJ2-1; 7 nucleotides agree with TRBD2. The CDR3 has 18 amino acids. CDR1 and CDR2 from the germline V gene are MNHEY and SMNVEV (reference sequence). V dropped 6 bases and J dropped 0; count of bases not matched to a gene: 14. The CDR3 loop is CASSRSGLGHSSYNEQFF. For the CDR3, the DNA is TGTGCCAGCAGCCGCAGCGGACTAGGCCACAGCTCCTACAATGAGCAGTTCTTC.

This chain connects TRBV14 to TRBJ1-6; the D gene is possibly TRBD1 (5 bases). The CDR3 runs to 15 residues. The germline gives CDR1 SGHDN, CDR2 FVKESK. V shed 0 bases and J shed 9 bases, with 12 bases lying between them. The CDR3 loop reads CASSQDKGLVSPLHF. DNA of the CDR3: TGTGCCAGCAGCCAAGATAAGGGGCTGGTTTCACCCCTCCACTTT.

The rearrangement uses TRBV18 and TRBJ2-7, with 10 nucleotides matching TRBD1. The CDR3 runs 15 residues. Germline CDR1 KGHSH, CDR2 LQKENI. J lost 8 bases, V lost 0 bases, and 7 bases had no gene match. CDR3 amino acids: CASSPPPATGGKQYF. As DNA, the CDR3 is TGTGCCAGCTCACCACCCCCTGCGACAGGGGGCAAGCAGTACTTC. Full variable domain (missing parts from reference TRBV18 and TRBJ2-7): NAGVMQNPRHLVRRRGQEARLRCSPMKGHSHVYWYRQLPEEGLKFMVYLQKENIIDESGMPKERFSAEFPKEGPSILRIQQVVRGDSAAYFCASSPPPATGGKQYFGPGTRLTVT.

The CDR3, as DNA: TGCGCCAGCAATCTCATAGCGGGTGACAATGAGCAGTTCTTC. Amino acids: CASNLIAGDNEQFF. The V and J genes are TRBV5-1 and TRBJ2-1, with TRBD2 identical over 7 bases. Germline V gene lookup returns CDR1 SGHRS and CDR2 YFSETQ. This CDR3 is built from 14 residues. V shed 6 bases and J 5 bases; nucleotides not matched to a gene: 8.

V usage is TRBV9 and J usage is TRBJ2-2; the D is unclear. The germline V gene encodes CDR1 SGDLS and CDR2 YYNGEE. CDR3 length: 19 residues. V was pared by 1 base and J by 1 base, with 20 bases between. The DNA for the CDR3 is TGTGCCAGCAGCGTAAGAGAGAGTTCGTGGCGGCAGAACACCGGGGAGCTGTTTTTT. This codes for CASSVRESSWRQNTGELFF.

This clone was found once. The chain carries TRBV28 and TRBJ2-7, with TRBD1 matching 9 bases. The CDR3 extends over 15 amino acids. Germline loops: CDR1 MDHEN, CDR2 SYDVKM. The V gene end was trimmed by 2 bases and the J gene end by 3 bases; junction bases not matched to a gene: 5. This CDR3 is CASSLGTGIGYEQYF. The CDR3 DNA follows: TGTGCCAGCAGTTTAGGGACAGGGATAGGCTACGAGCAGTACTTC.

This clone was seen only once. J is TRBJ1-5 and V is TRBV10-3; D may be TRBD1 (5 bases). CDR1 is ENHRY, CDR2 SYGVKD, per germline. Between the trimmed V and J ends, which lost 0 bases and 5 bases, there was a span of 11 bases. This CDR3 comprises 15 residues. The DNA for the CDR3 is TGTGCCATCAGTGAGTCAAAAGGGGTGGATCAGCCCCAGCATTTT. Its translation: CAISESKGVDQPQHF.

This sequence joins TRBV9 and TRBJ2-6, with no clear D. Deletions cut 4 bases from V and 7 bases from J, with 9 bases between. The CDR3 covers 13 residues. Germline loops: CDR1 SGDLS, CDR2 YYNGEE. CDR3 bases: TGTGCCAGCAGCCACCGACAAGCCAACGTCCTGACTTTC. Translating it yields CASSHRQANVLTF.

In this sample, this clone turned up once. The DNA of the CDR3 is TGTGCCAGCAGCAATTCCATTCACAGGGGAAACTATGGCTACACCTTC. It specifies CASSNSIHRGNYGYTF. The rearrangement links TRBV7-6 to TRBJ1-2; the match to TRBD1 covers 7 bases. The V gene end was trimmed by 5 bases and the J gene end by 2 bases; junction bases not matched to a gene: 11. CDR1 SGHVS and CDR2 FNYEAQ come from the germline V gene. The CDR3 extends over 16 amino acids.

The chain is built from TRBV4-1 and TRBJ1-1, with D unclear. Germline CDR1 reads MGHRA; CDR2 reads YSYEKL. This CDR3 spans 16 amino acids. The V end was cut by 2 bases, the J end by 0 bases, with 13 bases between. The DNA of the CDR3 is TGCGCCAGCAGCCAAAGTCCCACAGCCATGAACACTGAAGCTTTCTTT. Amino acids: CASSQSPTAMNTEAFF.